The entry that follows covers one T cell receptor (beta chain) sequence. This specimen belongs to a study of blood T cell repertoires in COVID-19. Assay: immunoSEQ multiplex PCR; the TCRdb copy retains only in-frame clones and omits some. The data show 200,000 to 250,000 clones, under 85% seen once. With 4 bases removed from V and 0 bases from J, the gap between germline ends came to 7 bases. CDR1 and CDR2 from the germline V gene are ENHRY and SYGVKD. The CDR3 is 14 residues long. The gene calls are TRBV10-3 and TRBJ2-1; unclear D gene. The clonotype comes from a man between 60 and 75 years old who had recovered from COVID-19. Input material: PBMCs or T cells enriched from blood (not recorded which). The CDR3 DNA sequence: TGTGCCATCAGTGCGCGGTCCTCCTACAATGAGCAGTTCTTC. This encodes CAISARSSYNEQFF.